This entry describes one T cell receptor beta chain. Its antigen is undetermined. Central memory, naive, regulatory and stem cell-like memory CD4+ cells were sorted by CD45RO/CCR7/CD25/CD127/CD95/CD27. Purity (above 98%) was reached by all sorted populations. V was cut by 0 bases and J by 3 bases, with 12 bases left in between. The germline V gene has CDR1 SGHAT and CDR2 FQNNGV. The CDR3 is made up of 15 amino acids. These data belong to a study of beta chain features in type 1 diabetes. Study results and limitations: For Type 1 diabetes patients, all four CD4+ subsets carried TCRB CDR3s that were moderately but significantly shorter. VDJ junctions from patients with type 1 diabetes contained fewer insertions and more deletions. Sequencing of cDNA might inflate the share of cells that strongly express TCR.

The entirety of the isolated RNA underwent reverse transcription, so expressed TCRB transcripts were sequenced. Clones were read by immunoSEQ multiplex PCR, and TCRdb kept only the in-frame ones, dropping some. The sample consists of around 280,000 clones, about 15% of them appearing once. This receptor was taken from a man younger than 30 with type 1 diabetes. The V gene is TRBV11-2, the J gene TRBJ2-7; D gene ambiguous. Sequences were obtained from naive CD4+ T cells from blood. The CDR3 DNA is TGTGCCAGCAGCTTAGATATCCAGGTGGGCTACGAGCAGTACTTC. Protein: CASSLDIQVGYEQYF.